What follows are 2 T cell receptor beta chains derived from one specimen sequenced in a study of OX40 agonist ivuxolimab in advanced cancers. Sequencing used immunoSEQ multiplex PCR; TCRdb keeps in-frame clones, though not all of them. The sample lists roughly 51,000 clones, roughly 88% occurring once. This sample comprised CD4+ or CD8+ T cells sorted from blood, obtained in a trial of the OX40 agonist ivuxolimab. The receptor source for this set is an adult with an advanced solid tumor such as melanoma, head and neck, liver or kidney cancer.

The rearrangement uses TRBV2 and TRBJ2-7, with D maybe TRBD1 (6 bases). CDR1 SNHLY and CDR2 FYNNEI come from the germline V gene. This CDR3 spans 15 amino acids. The germline V and J ends were trimmed by 6 bases and 9 bases, with 24 bases remaining between them. This CDR3 reads CASRGDIRSYERQYV. The CDR3 region has the DNA TGTGCCAGCAGAGGGGACATCCGATCCTACGAGCGGCAGTACGTC.

CDR3 protein: CASNEREGAEAFF. CDR3 sequence (DNA): TGTGCCAGCAATGAGAGGGAAGGGGCTGAAGCTTTCTTT. The chain carries TRBV6-4 and TRBJ1-1; the D gene is possibly TRBD1 (5 bases). The CDR3 spans 13 residues. The V gene lost 7 bases and the J gene lost 6 bases, with 15 bases spanning the gap. CDR1 and CDR2 (germline): MRHNA, SNTAGT.